A selection of T cell receptor beta chains follows, all from one sample in a study of blood T cell repertoires in COVID-19. Repertoires were generated with immunoSEQ multiplex PCR, while TCRdb's copy carries only in-frame clones and drops some. The table records more than 150,000 clones, about 88% of them present only once. The source material was peripheral blood. These receptors all come from a man between 65 and 79 years old with active or convalescent COVID-19. CDR3s include the opening cysteine and the closing phenylalanine or tryptophan. D genes are given only for firm matches. Clone size appears in some rows only: once, few, many, or a class for an expanded clone.

V gene: TRBV25-1
clone size: few
D gene: TRBD2
J gene: TRBJ2-3
CDR3 length: 15
CDR3 DNA: TGTGCCAGCATGGGGAAGCGGGGTCTCACAGATACGCAGTATTTT
CDR3 protein: CASMGKRGLTDTQYF

V gene: TRBV19
clone size: NA
D gene: TRBD2
J gene: TRBJ2-1
CDR3 length: 16
CDR3 DNA: TGTGCCAGTAGTATAGTGGCTAGCGGGGCCTACAATGAGCAGTTCTTC
CDR3 protein: CASSIVASGAYNEQFF

V gene: TRBV4-1
clone size: NA
D gene: NA
J gene: TRBJ2-1
CDR3 length: 14
CDR3 DNA: TGCGCCAGCAGCCAAGAACACACAGGGACGGAGCAGTTCTTC
CDR3 protein: CASSQEHTGTEQFF

V gene: TRBV3-1/TRBV3-2
clone size: once
D gene: NA
J gene: TRBJ2-7
CDR3 length: 13
CDR3 DNA: TGTGCCAGCAGCCCCGGGACACTAATCGAGCAGTACTTC
CDR3 protein: CASSPGTLIEQYF

V gene: TRBV3-1/TRBV3-2
clone size: NA
D gene: NA
J gene: TRBJ1-6
CDR3 length: 16
CDR3 DNA: TGTGCCAGCAGCCCCAGGGGAGGGTCGGGTAATTCACCCCTCCACTTT
CDR3 protein: CASSPRGGSGNSPLHF

V gene: TRBV28
clone size: NA
D gene: TRBD2
J gene: TRBJ2-3
CDR3 length: 16
CDR3 DNA: TGTGCCAGCAGTCATCCGGGACTAGCGGGAGCAGATACGCAGTATTTT
CDR3 protein: CASSHPGLAGADTQYF

V gene: TRBV28
clone size: NA
D gene: TRBD2
J gene: TRBJ2-2
CDR3 length: 17
CDR3 DNA: TGTGCCAGCAGTTCCCCGGGACTAGCGGGGTGGGGCGGGGAGCTGTTTTTT
CDR3 protein: CASSSPGLAGWGGELFF

V gene: TRBV12-3/TRBV12-4
clone size: NA
D gene: NA
J gene: TRBJ1-2
CDR3 length: 12
CDR3 DNA: TGTGCCAGCAGTAACACCGTCTATGGCTACACCTTC
CDR3 protein: CASSNTVYGYTF

V gene: TRBV9
clone size: NA
D gene: NA
J gene: TRBJ2-3
CDR3 length: 13
CDR3 DNA: TGTGCCAGCAGCCTTGGACTGGCAGATACGCAGTATTTT
CDR3 protein: CASSLGLADTQYF

V gene: TRBV9
clone size: few
D gene: NA
J gene: TRBJ1-5
CDR3 length: 12
CDR3 DNA: TGTGCCAGCAGCGCGGGGGATCAGCCCCAGCATTTT
CDR3 protein: CASSAGDQPQHF

V gene: TRBV5-4
clone size: NA
D gene: NA
J gene: TRBJ1-3
CDR3 length: 13
CDR3 DNA: TGTGCCAGCAGCACAGGGACTGGAAACACCATATATTTT
CDR3 protein: CASSTGTGNTIYF

V gene: TRBV5-1
clone size: NA
D gene: TRBD1
J gene: TRBJ2-5
CDR3 length: 16
CDR3 DNA: TGCGCCAGCAGCTTCAGATCGGACAGGGGGGGAGAGACCCAGTACTTC
CDR3 protein: CASSFRSDRGGETQYF

V gene: TRBV21-1
clone size: NA
D gene: NA
J gene: TRBJ1-2
CDR3 length: 15
CDR3 DNA: TGTGCCAGCAGCAAAGTAAGGGGCTCTGGGTATGGCTACACCTTC
CDR3 protein: CASSKVRGSGYGYTF

V gene: TRBV7-2
clone size: NA
D gene: TRBD1
J gene: TRBJ2-7
CDR3 length: 14
CDR3 DNA: TGTGCCAGCAGCTTAGCCCGACAGGGGTACGAGCAGTACTTC
CDR3 protein: CASSLARQGYEQYF

V gene: TRBV30
clone size: NA
D gene: TRBD1
J gene: TRBJ2-6
CDR3 length: 19
CDR3 DNA: TGTGCCTGGAGCGTCGAGGTGACAGGGCTTCACTCTGGGGCCAACGTCCTGACTTTC
CDR3 protein: CAWSVEVTGLHSGANVLTF

V gene: TRBV6-1
clone size: NA
D gene: TRBD1
J gene: TRBJ2-5
CDR3 length: 19
CDR3 DNA: TGTGCCAGCAGTGAATTTTTGAGGGCGTTGACAGGGAAGGGAGAGACCCAGTACTTC
CDR3 protein: CASSEFLRALTGKGETQYF

V gene: TRBV6-5
clone size: NA
D gene: NA
J gene: TRBJ2-6
CDR3 length: 16
CDR3 DNA: TGTGCCAGCAGTTTCCACAGGGCGTCGGGGGCCAACGTCCTGACTTTC
CDR3 protein: CASSFHRASGANVLTF

V gene: TRBV24-1
clone size: NA
D gene: TRBD2
J gene: TRBJ2-1
CDR3 length: 15
CDR3 DNA: TGTGCCACCAGTGCCCCCGGGAGGGCCTACAATGAGCAGTTCTTC
CDR3 protein: CATSAPGRAYNEQFF

V gene: TRBV2
clone size: NA
D gene: TRBD2
J gene: TRBJ2-7
CDR3 length: 13
CDR3 DNA: TGTGCCAGCAGTCTAGCGGGAGCGAGGGAGCAGTACTTC
CDR3 protein: CASSLAGAREQYF

V gene: TRBV19
clone size: NA
D gene: TRBD1
J gene: TRBJ1-1
CDR3 length: 15
CDR3 DNA: TGTGCCAGTAGTACCGCTCGACAGGGTGGCCGAGAAGCTTTCTTT
CDR3 protein: CASSTARQGGREAFF

V gene: TRBV9
clone size: NA
D gene: NA
J gene: TRBJ2-2
CDR3 length: 14
CDR3 DNA: TGTGCCAGCAGCGGCCTAGCTTACACCGGGGAGCTGTTTTTT
CDR3 protein: CASSGLAYTGELFF

V gene: TRBV5-1
clone size: NA
D gene: NA
J gene: TRBJ1-3
CDR3 length: 17
CDR3 DNA: TGCGCCAGCAGCTTGGCCGGGACTCTCGGGAGCGGAAACACCATATATTTT
CDR3 protein: CASSLAGTLGSGNTIYF

V gene: TRBV15
clone size: NA
D gene: NA
J gene: TRBJ2-7
CDR3 length: 15
CDR3 DNA: TGTGCCACCAGCAGAGACCTCAGTCAGGCCTACGAGCAGTACTTC
CDR3 protein: CATSRDLSQAYEQYF

V gene: TRBV19
clone size: NA
D gene: TRBD2
J gene: TRBJ2-1
CDR3 length: 15
CDR3 DNA: TGTGCCAGCACACCTCTAGCGGGGGGGCCTAATGAGCAGTTCTTC
CDR3 protein: CASTPLAGGPNEQFF

V gene: TRBV6-1
clone size: NA
D gene: TRBD1
J gene: TRBJ1-1
CDR3 length: 15
CDR3 DNA: TGTGCCAGCAGCGATCCGGGACAGATAAACACTGAAGCTTTCTTT
CDR3 protein: CASSDPGQINTEAFF

V gene: TRBV28
clone size: NA
D gene: NA
J gene: TRBJ1-4
CDR3 length: 14
CDR3 DNA: TGTGCCAGCAGTTTAGGGGGGGCTAATGAAAAACTGTTTTTT
CDR3 protein: CASSLGGANEKLFF

V gene: TRBV5-6
clone size: NA
D gene: NA
J gene: TRBJ2-5
CDR3 length: 17
CDR3 DNA: TGTGCCAGCAGCCACTCAGTTGGGGGCGTAGGAGGAGAGACCCAGTACTTC
CDR3 protein: CASSHSVGGVGGETQYF

V gene: TRBV30
clone size: NA
D gene: TRBD2
J gene: TRBJ2-1
CDR3 length: 13
CDR3 DNA: TGTGCCGGGACGCGGCGGGGGGACAATGAGCAGTTCTTC
CDR3 protein: CAGTRRGDNEQFF

V gene: TRBV3-1/TRBV3-2
clone size: NA
D gene: NA
J gene: TRBJ1-4
CDR3 length: 15
CDR3 DNA: TGTGCCAGCAGCCAAGGCGGGGTTGTACACGAAAAACTGTTTTTT
CDR3 protein: CASSQGGVVHEKLFF

V gene: TRBV4-2
clone size: NA
D gene: NA
J gene: TRBJ1-5
CDR3 length: 16
CDR3 DNA: TGTGCCAGCAGCCAAGATCCGCAGGGTGGCAATCAGCCCCAGCATTTT
CDR3 protein: CASSQDPQGGNQPQHF

V gene: TRBV5-1
clone size: NA
D gene: NA
J gene: TRBJ1-2
CDR3 length: 17
CDR3 DNA: TGCGCCAGCAGCTTGGCCCATGGTGCAGGGACTAACTATGGCTACACCTTC
CDR3 protein: CASSLAHGAGTNYGYTF

V gene: TRBV11-2
clone size: few
D gene: TRBD1
J gene: TRBJ1-1
CDR3 length: 16
CDR3 DNA: TGTGCCAGCAGCTTACGCTTTGGGACAGTGAACACTGAAGCTTTCTTT
CDR3 protein: CASSLRFGTVNTEAFF

V gene: TRBV2
clone size: NA
D gene: TRBD1
J gene: TRBJ1-1
CDR3 length: 15
CDR3 DNA: TGTGCCAGCAGTGTGACAGGGGGCGCTTTCACTGAAGCTTTCTTT
CDR3 protein: CASSVTGGAFTEAFF

V gene: TRBV5-6
clone size: few
D gene: NA
J gene: TRBJ1-4
CDR3 length: 15
CDR3 DNA: TGTGCCAGCAGCTTGGGGACAGCCTCTAATGAAAAACTGTTTTTT
CDR3 protein: CASSLGTASNEKLFF

V gene: TRBV23-1
clone size: once
D gene: NA
J gene: TRBJ2-5
CDR3 length: 16
CDR3 DNA: TGCGCCAGCAGTCAACCTAACAGGGTCCTATCGGTGACCCAGTACTTC
CDR3 protein: CASSQPNRVLSVTQYF

V gene: TRBV4-3
clone size: NA
D gene: NA
J gene: TRBJ2-5
CDR3 length: 14
CDR3 DNA: TGCGCCAGCGGCCAGCTAGGTCCGTTGGAAACCCAGTACTTC
CDR3 protein: CASGQLGPLETQYF

V gene: TRBV2
clone size: NA
D gene: NA
J gene: TRBJ1-1
CDR3 length: 12
CDR3 DNA: TGTGCCAGCAGTGATCGGGGATTAGAAGCTTTCTTT
CDR3 protein: CASSDRGLEAFF

V gene: TRBV28
clone size: NA
D gene: NA
J gene: TRBJ2-7
CDR3 length: 12
CDR3 DNA: TGTGCCAGCAGTTTGGGGCGAAACGAGCAGTACTTC
CDR3 protein: CASSLGRNEQYF

V gene: TRBV5-1
clone size: NA
D gene: TRBD2
J gene: TRBJ2-5
CDR3 length: 16
CDR3 DNA: TGCGCCAGCAGCTTGGTAGCGGGAGCTTTTGAAGAGACCCAGTACTTC
CDR3 protein: CASSLVAGAFEETQYF

V gene: TRBV29-1
clone size: NA
D gene: TRBD1
J gene: TRBJ2-3
CDR3 length: 11
CDR3 DNA: TGCAGCGTTACCTCACAGGGGTCGCAGTATTTT
CDR3 protein: CSVTSQGSQYF

V gene: TRBV7-2
clone size: few
D gene: TRBD1
J gene: TRBJ2-2
CDR3 length: 13
CDR3 DNA: TGTGCCAGCAGCTCCCGGACAGGGGGGGAGCTGTTTTTT
CDR3 protein: CASSSRTGGELFF

V gene: TRBV12-3/TRBV12-4
clone size: NA
D gene: NA
J gene: TRBJ1-1
CDR3 length: 13
CDR3 DNA: TGTGCCAGCGTGGACAGACCTAACACTGAAGCTTTCTTT
CDR3 protein: CASVDRPNTEAFF

V gene: TRBV28
clone size: NA
D gene: NA
J gene: TRBJ2-3
CDR3 length: 12
CDR3 DNA: TGTGCCAGCAGCGGACAAATCGATACGCAGTATTTT
CDR3 protein: CASSGQIDTQYF

V gene: TRBV6-6
clone size: NA
D gene: NA
J gene: TRBJ1-5
CDR3 length: 16
CDR3 DNA: TGTGCCAGCACTTTCGGAGGGAATAGTGGCAATCAGCCCCAGCATTTT
CDR3 protein: CASTFGGNSGNQPQHF

V gene: TRBV18
clone size: few
D gene: NA
J gene: TRBJ1-3
CDR3 length: 16
CDR3 DNA: TGTGCCAGCTCACGGGAGACAGGCATCTCTGGAAACACCATATATTTT
CDR3 protein: CASSRETGISGNTIYF

V gene: TRBV5-1
clone size: NA
D gene: NA
J gene: TRBJ2-1
CDR3 length: 14
CDR3 DNA: TGCGCCAGCAGCTTAACAGGAACCTACAATGAGCAGTTCTTC
CDR3 protein: CASSLTGTYNEQFF

V gene: TRBV2
clone size: NA
D gene: TRBD1
J gene: TRBJ2-7
CDR3 length: 15
CDR3 DNA: TGTGCCAGCACCGCACGACAGGGGAGTATGTACGAGCAGTACTTC
CDR3 protein: CASTARQGSMYEQYF

V gene: TRBV6-1
clone size: NA
D gene: NA
J gene: TRBJ1-1
CDR3 length: 14
CDR3 DNA: TGTGCCAGCAGTGAATTGGCAATGAACACTGAAGCTTTCTTT
CDR3 protein: CASSELAMNTEAFF

V gene: TRBV4-1
clone size: NA
D gene: NA
J gene: TRBJ1-5
CDR3 length: 15
CDR3 DNA: TGCGCCAGCAGCCAAGAGGGGCAGGGTACTCAGCCCCAGCATTTT
CDR3 protein: CASSQEGQGTQPQHF

V gene: TRBV2
clone size: NA
D gene: NA
J gene: TRBJ1-6
CDR3 length: 14
CDR3 DNA: TGTGCCAGCAACGGGGGCTCCTATAATTCACCCCTCCACTTT
CDR3 protein: CASNGGSYNSPLHF

V gene: TRBV9
clone size: NA
D gene: NA
J gene: TRBJ2-4
CDR3 length: 15
CDR3 DNA: TGTGCCAGCAGCGTAGACCCCTTGAGTGGAAACATTCAGTACTTC
CDR3 protein: CASSVDPLSGNIQYF

V gene: TRBV18
clone size: NA
D gene: NA
J gene: TRBJ1-4
CDR3 length: 12
CDR3 DNA: TGTGCCAGCTCACCTAATAATGAAAAACTGTTTTTT
CDR3 protein: CASSPNNEKLFF

V gene: TRBV10-2
clone size: NA
D gene: TRBD1
J gene: TRBJ1-2
CDR3 length: 16
CDR3 DNA: TGCGCCAGCAGTGGGCAGGGGGCTTGGTCGTGCTATGGCTACACCTTC
CDR3 protein: CASSGQGAWSCYGYTF

V gene: TRBV6-7
clone size: NA
D gene: TRBD2
J gene: TRBJ2-3
CDR3 length: 18
CDR3 DNA: TGTGCCAGCAGTTACTCCCTTAAGAGCGGGAGGGCTACAGATACGCAGTATTTT
CDR3 protein: CASSYSLKSGRATDTQYF

V gene: TRBV10-2
clone size: NA
D gene: TRBD2
J gene: TRBJ2-1
CDR3 length: 14
CDR3 DNA: TGCGCCAGCAGCCGGACTAGCGGGTACAATGAGCAGTTCTTC
CDR3 protein: CASSRTSGYNEQFF

V gene: TRBV6-5
clone size: NA
D gene: TRBD1
J gene: TRBJ2-3
CDR3 length: 14
CDR3 DNA: TGTGCCAGCAGGTCTGGACAGGCCACAGATACGCAGTATTTT
CDR3 protein: CASRSGQATDTQYF

V gene: TRBV5-4
clone size: NA
D gene: TRBD2
J gene: TRBJ2-1
CDR3 length: 14
CDR3 DNA: TGTGCCAGCAACCCGGGCGGGAGGGTGGATGAGCAGTTCTTC
CDR3 protein: CASNPGGRVDEQFF